Listed here is a single TCR beta chain. This record comes from a study of blood T cell repertoires in COVID-19. Using immunoSEQ multiplex PCR, the repertoire was profiled, and TCRdb retains in-frame clones only, with some absent. The table has 150,000 to 200,000 clones, over 75% seen once; the top ten hold 15% to 20%. The CDR3 runs to 14 residues. Per the germline V gene, CDR1 is MNHEY and CDR2 is SVGEGT. V was clipped by 5 bases and J by 7 bases, with 15 bases between them. The chain uses TRBV6-2 or TRBV6-3 and TRBJ1-5, with TRBD1 as a possible D gene (5 bases). This receptor was obtained from a person aged 65 to 79 with COVID-19, enrolled during active disease. Specimen: peripheral blood. The CDR3: CASSPGGQRQPQHF. CDR3 in DNA: TGTGCCAGCAGTCCCGGGGGTCAGCGGCAGCCCCAGCATTTT.